The 32 T cell receptor beta chains presented below share a single source sample, sequenced in a study of cytomegalovirus exposure and HLA in healthy donors. Primers for the PCR totalled 60 Vbeta and 13 Jbeta. Clones were read by immunoSEQ multiplex PCR, and TCRdb kept only the in-frame ones, dropping some. The table records 55,000 to 75,000 clones, 80% to 90% of them present only once. Material: PBMCs. The receptors were gathered from a man aged 18-30 years in good health and CMV-seronegative.

The rearrangement uses TRBV18 and TRBJ1-5; 10 bases agree with TRBD1. V shed 6 bases and J 7 bases; nucleotides not matched to a gene: 9. Germline-derived CDR1 and CDR2 are KGHSH and LQKENI. This CDR3 comprises 15 residues. In DNA, the CDR3 is TGTGCCAGCTCGCCGACAGGGGGCGAGGAACAGCCCCAGCATTTT. The encoded protein is CASSPTGGEEQPQHF.

This chain connects TRBV28 to TRBJ2-1, with D possibly being TRBD2 (6 bases). CDR1 and CDR2 from the germline V gene are MDHEN and SYDVKM. Between the trimmed V and J ends, which lost 3 bases and 0 bases, there was a span of 9 bases. This CDR3 region has 15 residues. The CDR3 spells CASSFDGSSYNEQFF. In DNA, the CDR3 is TGTGCCAGCAGTTTCGACGGGAGCTCCTACAATGAGCAGTTCTTC.

The rearrangement uses TRBV28 and TRBJ1-5; weak D call: TRBD1 (5 bases). The CDR3 sequence is 13 residues long. CDR1 MDHEN and CDR2 SYDVKM come from the germline V gene. Trimming took 2 bases from V and 5 from J, leaving 7 bases between them. The CDR3 loop reads CASSLDSYQPQHF. The CDR3 nucleotides read TGTGCCAGCAGTTTAGACAGCTATCAGCCCCAGCATTTT.

This clone was seen a single time. The chain has TRBV4-1 and TRBJ1-6; maybe TRBD1 (5 bases). The CDR3 sequence is 15 residues long. Per the germline V gene, CDR1 is MGHRA and CDR2 is YSYEKL. The V end lost 4 bases, the J end lost 5 bases, and 12 bases lay between the germline ends. CDR3 residues: CASSRVTENNSPLHF. The CDR3 bases are TGCGCCAGCAGCCGGGTGACAGAGAATAATTCACCCCTCCACTTT.

This chain connects TRBV20-1 to TRBJ1-1, with 7 bases matching TRBD1. CDR1 and CDR2 (germline): DFQATT, SNEGSKA (reference sequence). Trimming at V came to 5 bases and at J to 6 bases, leaving 3 bases not matched to a gene. CDR3 size: 11 residues. CDR3 amino acids: CSADREAEAFF. CDR3 sequence (DNA): TGCAGTGCTGACAGGGAGGCTGAAGCTTTCTTT.

Only a few counts were recorded for this clone. The chain employs TRBV9 and TRBJ1-1; 10 bases agree with TRBD1. Germline CDR1 SGDLS, CDR2 YYNGEE. The CDR3 runs 16 residues. V trimming: 4 bases; J trimming: 0 bases; junction bases outside the gene matches: 6. Here the CDR3 reads CASSTGTGVVNTEAFF. CDR3 nucleotide sequence: TGTGCCAGCAGCACCGGGACAGGGGTAGTGAACACTGAAGCTTTCTTT. The full variable domain, with the rest looked up from reference TRBV9 and TRBJ1-1, is DSGVTQTPKHLITATGQRVTLRCSPRSGDLSVYWYQQSLDQGLQFLIQYYNGEERAKGNILERFSAQQFPDLHSELNLSSLELGDSALYFCASSTGTGVVNTEAFFGQGTRLTVV.

The V and J genes are TRBV9 and TRBJ1-1; 7 nucleotides line up with TRBD1. The trim removed 0 bases at V and 1 base at J, leaving 3 bases unmatched. There are 15 residues in the CDR3. Germline V CDR1 and CDR2: SGDLS, YYNGEE. As DNA, the CDR3 is TGTGCCAGCAGCGTAGCCGGGACAGCGAACACTGAAGCTTTCTTT. Translated, it gives CASSVAGTANTEAFF.

This sequence joins TRBV6-5 and TRBJ2-1; 7 bases fit TRBD1. CDR1 and CDR2 (germline): MNHEY, SVGAGI. V dropped 6 bases and J dropped 1; count of bases not matched to a gene: 3. The CDR3 runs 14 residues. This chain's CDR3 is CASSRGKSYNEQFF. The CDR3 bases are TGTGCCAGCAGCAGGGGGAAGTCCTACAATGAGCAGTTCTTC.

The chain employs TRBV2 and TRBJ1-5; no clear D. V lost 4 bases to trimming and J lost 0 bases, with 7 bases between them. CDR1 and CDR2 from the germline V gene are SNHLY and FYNNEI. This CDR3 has 14 residues. The CDR3: CASSGVNSNQPQHF. CDR3 bases: TGTGCCAGCAGTGGTGTTAATAGCAATCAGCCCCAGCATTTT.

This chain links TRBV29-1 with TRBJ2-5; perhaps TRBD1 as D (5 bases). The closer fit of TRBJ2-7 to the DNA end suggests the J call may be wrong. Per germline, CDR1 SQVTM and CDR2 ANQGSEA. CDR3 length equals 11 residues. CDR3 sequence (DNA): TGCAGCGGGAGACAGAGTTACGAGCAGTACTTC. Translated, it gives CSGRQSYEQYF.

The V gene is TRBV11-2, the J gene TRBJ1-5, with D hard to call. V was trimmed by 1 base and J by 4 bases, leaving 14 bases between them. Germline assignment: CDR1 SGHAT and CDR2 FQNNGV. The CDR3 contains 16 residues. DNA of the CDR3: TGTGCCAGCAGCTTAGTGGAGGGAGTGGTGAATCAGCCCCAGCATTTT. It encodes CASSLVEGVVNQPQHF.

CDR3 residues: CASSSGLTLYNEQFF. CDR3 nucleotide sequence: TGTGCCAGCAGCTCGGGACTTACTCTCTACAATGAGCAGTTCTTC. The chain recombines TRBV7-9 with TRBJ2-1; D might be TRBD2 (6 bases). Germline V gene lookup returns CDR1 SEHNR and CDR2 FQNEAQ (reference sequence). Between the trimmed V and J ends, which lost 4 bases and 3 bases, there was a span of 13 bases. The CDR3 runs 15 residues. Full variable domain (rest looked up from reference TRBV7-9 and TRBJ2-1): DTGVSQNPRHKITKRGQNVTFRCDPISEHNRLYWYRQTLGQGPEFLTYFQNEAQLEKSRLLSDRFSAERPKGSFSTLEIQRTEQGDSAMYLCASSSGLTLYNEQFFGPGTRLTVL.

This clone appeared a single time. The rearrangement links TRBV5-3 to TRBJ1-1; D might be TRBD1 (5 bases). TRBV5-3 is marked as an open reading frame, function uncertain. The V and J ends lost 3 bases and 3 bases respectively, with 15 bases between them. The CDR3 has 15 residues. The chain's CDR3 is CARSSWGWEDTEAFF. The CDR3 DNA reads TGTGCCAGAAGCTCCTGGGGCTGGGAGGACACTGAAGCTTTCTTT.

In DNA form, the CDR3 reads TGCGCCAGCAGTGGTGGGAGTCCGCGGGGAGATACGCAGTATTTT. Its translation: CASSGGSPRGDTQYF. The chain employs TRBV10-1 and TRBJ2-3; a weak D match, TRBD2 (6 bases). CDR1 is WNHNN, CDR2 SYGVQD, per germline (reference sequence). The CDR3 is 15 amino acids. The ends were cut back, 4 bases at V and 5 bases at J, with 16 bases in the middle.

The CDR3 DNA follows: TGTGCTAGTGGTGTGGACAGGGTAGGATCCTACGAGCAGTACTTC. It encodes CASGVDRVGSYEQYF. The J gene is TRBJ2-7, the V gene TRBV12-5, with TRBD1 identical over 8 bases. The CDR3 runs to 15 residues. Trimming at V came to 5 bases and at J to 1 base, leaving 7 bases not matched to a gene. Germline loops: CDR1 LGHNT, CDR2 FRNRAP. The full variable domain, rest sourced from reference TRBV12-5 and TRBJ2-7, is DARVTQTPRHKVTEMGQEVTMRCQPILGHNTVFWYRQTMMQGLELLAYFRNRAPLDDSGMPKDRFSAEMPDATLATLKIQPSEPRDSAVYFCASGVDRVGSYEQYFGPGTRLTVT.

V and J are TRBV6-5 and TRBJ2-7; 7 bases map to TRBD1. Trimming took 6 bases from V and 4 from J; bases not matched to a gene: 12. The V gene's germline CDR1 is MNHEY and CDR2 SVGAGI. This CDR3 contains 15 residues. Written as DNA, the CDR3 is TGTGCCAGCAGGCCGCGACAGGGCACACAGTACGAGCAGTACTTC. Protein sequence: CASRPRQGTQYEQYF.

The J gene is TRBJ2-2, the V gene TRBV7-9, with 9 bases aligning to TRBD1. Trimming removed 5 bases from V and 4 bases from J; junction bases left unmatched: 8. The CDR3 spans 16 residues. Germline CDR1 reads SEHNR; CDR2 reads FQNEAQ (reference sequence). CDR3: CASSNTGGAGTGELFF. CDR3 bases: TGTGCCAGCAGCAACACAGGGGGCGCGGGCACCGGGGAGCTGTTTTTT.

In this sample, this clone turned up once. V is TRBV29-1 and J is TRBJ1-4, with 7 positions matching TRBD1. V was pared by 6 bases and J by 7 bases, with 8 bases of the junction left unmatched. The CDR3 length is 13 residues. Germline assignment: CDR1 SQVTM and CDR2 ANQGSEA. The CDR3 loop reads CSVPGRGTEKLFF. The CDR3 nucleotides read TGCAGCGTCCCCGGCAGGGGGACTGAAAAACTGTTTTTT. The full variable domain, completed using reference TRBV29-1 and TRBJ1-4, is SAVISQKPSRDICQRGTSLTIQCQVDSQVTMMFWYRQQPGQSLTLIATANQGSEATYESGFVIDKFPISRPNLTFSTLTVSNMSPEDSSIYLCSVPGRGTEKLFFGSGTQLSVL.

CDR3 sequence: CASSLDSNQPQHF. The CDR3 coding sequence is TGCGCCAGCAGCCTAGATAGCAATCAGCCCCAGCATTTT. The chain has TRBV5-1 and TRBJ1-5; D is ambiguous. The V gene's germline CDR1 is SGHRS and CDR2 YFSETQ. V was cut by 4 bases and J by 0 bases, with 5 bases left in between. This CDR3 spans 13 amino acids.

The gene calls are TRBV6-6 and TRBJ1-1; unclear D gene. Germline V gene lookup returns CDR1 MNHNY and CDR2 SVGAGI (reference sequence). Trimming shortened V by 8 bases and J by 1 base, and 8 bases separated the two germline ends. The CDR3 is 12 residues long. CDR3 region: CASERGNTEAFF. The CDR3 bases are TGTGCCAGCGAGCGAGGGAACACTGAAGCTTTCTTT.

The rearrangement uses TRBV10-3 and TRBJ1-2, with TRBD1 as a possible D gene (6 bases). The CDR3 runs 16 residues. The ends were cut back, 6 bases at V and 8 bases at J, with 25 bases in the middle. CDR1 is ENHRY, CDR2 SYGVKD, per germline. The CDR3 protein is CAISPLREAGEGGYTF. CDR3 DNA: TGTGCCATCAGCCCCCTCCGTGAAGCAGGGGAGGGGGGCTACACCTTC.

The chain carries TRBV10-1 and TRBJ2-1, with D perhaps matching TRBD1 (6 bases). CDR3 length: 12 amino acids. Trimming took off 11 bases at V and 1 base at J, with 9 bases between the two ends. Germline assignment: CDR1 WNHNN and CDR2 SYGVQD (reference sequence). The DNA for the CDR3 is TGCGCCCGAGGGGGTTCCTACAATGAGCAGTTCTTC. Residues: CARGGSYNEQFF.

The genes are TRBV30 and TRBJ2-1; D is possibly TRBD2 (6 bases). Germline V gene sequence: CDR1 GTSNPN, CDR2 SVGIG (reference sequence). This CDR3 contains 13 residues. V was cut by 4 bases and J by 1 base, with 8 bases left in between. The CDR3 region is CAWMAGSYNEQFF. The CDR3 nucleotides read TGTGCCTGGATGGCGGGGTCCTACAATGAGCAGTTCTTC.

This clone showed up just a few times. The J gene is TRBJ1-1, the V gene TRBV28; D is ambiguous. The germline V and J ends were trimmed by 4 bases and 4 bases, with 10 bases remaining between them. The CDR3 extends over 13 amino acids. The germline gives CDR1 MDHEN, CDR2 SYDVKM. In DNA, the CDR3 is TGTGCCAGCAGTTATTCGAGCGGCACTGAAGCTTTCTTT. As protein: CASSYSSGTEAFF.

The genes are TRBV18 and TRBJ2-5; a weak D match, TRBD1 (6 bases). The CDR3 consists of 14 residues. The germline gives CDR1 KGHSH, CDR2 LQKENI. V lost 1 base, J lost 1 base, and 7 bases lay in between. CDR3 nucleotide sequence: TGTGCCAGCTCACCACGGGACACCCAAGAGACCCAGTACTTC. It specifies CASSPRDTQETQYF.

V usage is TRBV19 and J usage is TRBJ1-1, with 7 nucleotides matching TRBD1. Unmatched junction bases numbered 9, after V lost 7 bases and J lost 4 bases. This CDR3 comprises 14 residues. Germline CDR1 is LNHDA and CDR2 is SQIVND (reference sequence). Here the CDR3 DNA reads TGTGCCAGTACCGAGACAGGGTTCGTCACTGAAGCTTTCTTT. Translation gives CASTETGFVTEAFF.

The V and J genes are TRBV2 and TRBJ1-3, with 7 nucleotides matching TRBD1. With 2 bases clipped from V and 0 bases from J, the junction kept 4 bases outside the gene matches. Looked up from germline, CDR1 is SNHLY and CDR2 is FYNNEI. The CDR3 is 16 residues long. CDR3 coding DNA: TGTGCCAGCAGTGAAAGGGGGGACAGCTCTGGAAACACCATATATTTT. Residues: CASSERGDSSGNTIYF. Based on the CDR3 plus reference TRBV2 and TRBJ1-3, the full variable domain is EPEVTQTPSHQVTQMGQEVILRCVPISNHLYFYWYRQILGQKVEFLVSFYNNEISEKSEIFDDQFSVERPDGSNFTLKIRSTKLEDSAMYFCASSERGDSSGNTIYFGEGSWLTVV.

About this clone itself: The junction differs from germline at one of its ends, possibly a read error. The chain uses TRBV9 and TRBJ2-3; 9 nucleotides align to TRBD2. Germline-derived CDR1 and CDR2 are SGDLS and YYNGEE. The CDR3 consists of 16 residues. The CDR3 is CASTVIGSGGADTQYF. The CDR3 DNA is TGTGCCAGCACCGTAATCGGTAGCGGGGGAGCAGATACGCAGTATTTT.

V gene TRBV5-1 combines with J gene TRBJ2-2, with D tentatively TRBD2 (6 bases). There are 17 residues in the CDR3. V was pared by 3 bases and J by 4 bases, with 19 bases between. The germline CDR1 and CDR2 sequences are SGHRS and YFSETQ. This CDR3 reads CASSSHEGGLFTGELFF. As DNA, the CDR3 is TGCGCCAGCAGCTCCCATGAGGGAGGACTGTTCACCGGGGAGCTGTTTTTT.

J is TRBJ2-3 and V is TRBV2; D remains unclear. CDR1 SNHLY and CDR2 FYNNEI come from the germline V gene. Trimming removed 6 bases at V and 6 bases at J, with 10 bases between. This CDR3 is built from 12 residues. The CDR3 bases are TGTGCCAGCAGCCCCTTGGGCGATACGCAGTATTTT. Translating gives CASSPLGDTQYF. The full variable domain, rest sourced from reference TRBV2 and TRBJ2-3, is EPEVTQTPSHQVTQMGQEVILRCVPISNHLYFYWYRQILGQKVEFLVSFYNNEISEKSEIFDDQFSVERPDGSNFTLKIRSTKLEDSAMYFCASSPLGDTQYFGPGTRLTVL.

This clone was recorded only once. This chain joins TRBV4-1 and TRBJ2-3, with D hard to call. Germline V gene sequence: CDR1 MGHRA, CDR2 YSYEKL. Trimming left V 4 bases short and J 1 base short, with 9 bases between. CDR3 length: 14 residues. Here the CDR3 DNA reads TGCGCCAGCAGCCGATCCCCGGGCACAGATACGCAGTATTTT. This codes for CASSRSPGTDTQYF.

V gene TRBV6-5 combines with J gene TRBJ2-7; TRBD2 aligns across 7 bases. The V gene's germline CDR1 is MNHEY and CDR2 SVGAGI. This CDR3 region has 15 residues. Trimming removed 2 bases from V and 0 bases from J; junction bases left unmatched: 4. The CDR3 bases are TGTGCCAGCAGTTACCGCGGGGGTGGCTCCTACGAGCAGTACTTC. Translated, it gives CASSYRGGGSYEQYF.